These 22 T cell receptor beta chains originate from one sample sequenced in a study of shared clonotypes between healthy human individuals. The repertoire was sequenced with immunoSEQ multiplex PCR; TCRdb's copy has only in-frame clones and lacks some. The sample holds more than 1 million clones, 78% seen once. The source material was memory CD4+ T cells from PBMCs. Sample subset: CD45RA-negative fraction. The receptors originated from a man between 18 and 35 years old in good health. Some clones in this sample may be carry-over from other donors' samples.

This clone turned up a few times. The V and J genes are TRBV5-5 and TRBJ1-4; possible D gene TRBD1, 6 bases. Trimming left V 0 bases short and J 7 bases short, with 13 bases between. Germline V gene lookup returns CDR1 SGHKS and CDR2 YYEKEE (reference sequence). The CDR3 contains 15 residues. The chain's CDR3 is CASSLDTGPGEKLFF. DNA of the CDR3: TGTGCCAGCAGCTTGGACACAGGGCCAGGTGAAAAACTGTTTTTT. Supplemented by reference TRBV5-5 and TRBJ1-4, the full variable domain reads DAGVTQSPTHLIKTRGQQVTLRCSPISGHKSVSWYQQVLGQGPQFIFQYYEKEERGRGNFPDRFSARQFPNYSSELNVNALLLGDSALYLCASSLDTGPGEKLFFGSGTQLSVL.

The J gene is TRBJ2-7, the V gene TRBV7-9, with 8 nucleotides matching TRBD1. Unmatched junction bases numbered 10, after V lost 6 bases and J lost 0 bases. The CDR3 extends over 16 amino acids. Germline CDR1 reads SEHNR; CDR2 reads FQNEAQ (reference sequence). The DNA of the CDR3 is TGTGCCAGCAGTCCATATGGACAGGGTTACTCCTACGAGCAGTACTTC. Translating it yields CASSPYGQGYSYEQYF.

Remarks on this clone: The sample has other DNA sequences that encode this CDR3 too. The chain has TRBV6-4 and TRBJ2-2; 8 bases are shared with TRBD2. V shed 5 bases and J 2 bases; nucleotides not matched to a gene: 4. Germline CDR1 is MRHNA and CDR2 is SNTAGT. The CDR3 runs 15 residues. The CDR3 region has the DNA TGTGCCAGCAGTCGGCTAGCGGGTAACACCGGGGAGCTGTTTTTT. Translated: CASSRLAGNTGELFF.

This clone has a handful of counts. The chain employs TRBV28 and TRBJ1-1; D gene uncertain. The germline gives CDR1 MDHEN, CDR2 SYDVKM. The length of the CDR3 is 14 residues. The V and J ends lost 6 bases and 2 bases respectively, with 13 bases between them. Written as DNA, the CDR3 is TGTGCCAGCAGACAAGGACGGTTTAACACTGAAGCTTTCTTT. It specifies CASRQGRFNTEAFF.

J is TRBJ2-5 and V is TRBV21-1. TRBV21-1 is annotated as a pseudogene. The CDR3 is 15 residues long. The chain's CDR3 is CASSTCLRACETQYF. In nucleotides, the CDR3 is TGTGCCAGCAGCACTTGTCTCCGGGCCTGTGAGACCCAGTACTTC.

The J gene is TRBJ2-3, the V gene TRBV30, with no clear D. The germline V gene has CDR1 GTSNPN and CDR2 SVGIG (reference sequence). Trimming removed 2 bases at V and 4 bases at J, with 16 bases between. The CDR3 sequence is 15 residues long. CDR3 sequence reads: CAWSTRRVQADTQYF. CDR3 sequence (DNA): TGTGCCTGGAGTACCCGCCGGGTTCAAGCAGATACGCAGTATTTT. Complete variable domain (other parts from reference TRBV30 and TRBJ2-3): SQTIHQWPATLVQPVGSPLSLECTVEGTSNPNLYWYRQAAGRGLQLLFYSVGIGQISSEVPQNLSASRPQDRQFILSSKKLLLSDSGFYLCAWSTRRVQADTQYFGPGTRLTVL.

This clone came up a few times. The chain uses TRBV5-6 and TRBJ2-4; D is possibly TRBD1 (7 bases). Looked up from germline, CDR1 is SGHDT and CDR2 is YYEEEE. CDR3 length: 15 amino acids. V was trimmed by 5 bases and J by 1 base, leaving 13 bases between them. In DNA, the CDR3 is TGTGCCAGCAGTCAGGGGGGTACCGCCAAAAACATTCAGTACTTC. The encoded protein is CASSQGGTAKNIQYF.

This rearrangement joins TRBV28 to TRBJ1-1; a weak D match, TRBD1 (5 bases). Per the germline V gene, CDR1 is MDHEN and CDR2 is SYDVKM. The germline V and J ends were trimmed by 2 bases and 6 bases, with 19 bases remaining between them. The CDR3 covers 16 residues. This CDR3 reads CASSLELVRDFAEAFF. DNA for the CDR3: TGTGCCAGCAGTTTAGAATTGGTCAGGGACTTCGCTGAAGCTTTCTTT. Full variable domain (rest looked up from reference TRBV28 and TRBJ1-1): DVKVTQSSRYLVKRTGEKVFLECVQDMDHENMFWYRQDPGLGLRLIYFSYDVKMKEKGDIPEGYSVSREKKERFSLILESASTNQTSMYLCASSLELVRDFAEAFFGQGTRLTVV.

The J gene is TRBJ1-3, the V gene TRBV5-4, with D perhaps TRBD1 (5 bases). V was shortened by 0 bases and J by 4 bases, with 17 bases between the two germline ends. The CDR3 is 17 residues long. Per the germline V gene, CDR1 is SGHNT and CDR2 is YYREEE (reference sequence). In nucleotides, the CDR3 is TGTGCCAGCAGCTTGGCCGGTGTTGGCGGGACGGGAAACACCATATATTTT. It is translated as CASSLAGVGGTGNTIYF.

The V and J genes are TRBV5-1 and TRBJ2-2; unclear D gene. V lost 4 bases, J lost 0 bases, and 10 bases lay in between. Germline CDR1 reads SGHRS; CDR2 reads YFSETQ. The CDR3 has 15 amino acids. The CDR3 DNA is TGCGCCAGCAGCGTCACGAGGTCGAACACCGGGGAGCTGTTTTTT. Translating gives CASSVTRSNTGELFF.

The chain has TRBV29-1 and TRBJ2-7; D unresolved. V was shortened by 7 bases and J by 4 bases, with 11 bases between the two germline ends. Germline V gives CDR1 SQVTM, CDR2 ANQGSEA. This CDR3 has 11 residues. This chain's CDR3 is CSGGAGYEQYF. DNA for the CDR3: TGCAGCGGCGGTGCCGGGTACGAGCAGTACTTC.

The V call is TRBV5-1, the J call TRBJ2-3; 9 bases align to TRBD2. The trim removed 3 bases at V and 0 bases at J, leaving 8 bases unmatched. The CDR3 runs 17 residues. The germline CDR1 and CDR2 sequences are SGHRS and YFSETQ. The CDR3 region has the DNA TGCGCCAGCAGCTGGCCCTCACTAGCGGGTAGCACAGATACGCAGTATTTT. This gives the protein CASSWPSLAGSTDTQYF.

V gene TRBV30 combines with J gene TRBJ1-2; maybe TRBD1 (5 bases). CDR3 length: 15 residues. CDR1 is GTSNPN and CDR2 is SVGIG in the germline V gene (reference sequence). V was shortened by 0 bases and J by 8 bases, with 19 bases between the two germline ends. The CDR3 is CAWSVRRAGQLGYTF. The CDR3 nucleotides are TGTGCCTGGAGTGTAAGGCGGGCAGGGCAATTAGGCTACACCTTC.

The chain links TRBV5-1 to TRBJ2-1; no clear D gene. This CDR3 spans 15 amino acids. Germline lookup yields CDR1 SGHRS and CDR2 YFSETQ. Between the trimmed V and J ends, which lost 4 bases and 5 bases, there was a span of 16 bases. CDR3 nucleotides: TGCGCCAGCAGCACCGCCCGGGCCATAGACAATGAGCAGTTCTTC. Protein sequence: CASSTARAIDNEQFF.

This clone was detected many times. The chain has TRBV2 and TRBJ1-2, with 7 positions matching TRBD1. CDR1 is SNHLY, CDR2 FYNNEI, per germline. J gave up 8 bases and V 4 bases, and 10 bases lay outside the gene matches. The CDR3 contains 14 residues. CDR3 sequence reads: CASSVRQGLSGYTF. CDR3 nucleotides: TGTGCCAGCAGTGTTCGACAGGGACTAAGCGGCTACACCTTC.

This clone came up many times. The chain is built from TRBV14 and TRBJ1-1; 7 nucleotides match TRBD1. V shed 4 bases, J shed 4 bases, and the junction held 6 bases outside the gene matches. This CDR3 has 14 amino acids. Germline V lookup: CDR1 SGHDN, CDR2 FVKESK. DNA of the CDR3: TGTGCCAGCAGCCTACAGGGGTCGGGCACTGAAGCTTTCTTT. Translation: CASSLQGSGTEAFF.

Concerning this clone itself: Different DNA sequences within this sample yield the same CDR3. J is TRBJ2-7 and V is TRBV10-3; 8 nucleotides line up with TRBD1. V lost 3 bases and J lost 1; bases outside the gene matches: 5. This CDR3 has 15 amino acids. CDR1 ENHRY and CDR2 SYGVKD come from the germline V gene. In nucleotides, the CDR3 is TGTGCCATCAGTGATCCAGGGGGCTCATCCTACGAGCAGTACTTC. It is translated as CAISDPGGSSYEQYF.

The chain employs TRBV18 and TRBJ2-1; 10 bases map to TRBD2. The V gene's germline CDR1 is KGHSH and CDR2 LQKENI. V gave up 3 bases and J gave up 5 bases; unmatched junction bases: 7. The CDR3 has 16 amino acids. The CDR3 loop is CASSPRTSGGNNEQFF. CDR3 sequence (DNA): TGTGCCAGCTCACCGCGGACTAGCGGAGGGAACAATGAGCAGTTCTTC.

DNA for the CDR3: TGTGCCAGCAGAAGCGGGCGTTCGGACGGGGAGCTGTTTTTT. This sequence encodes CASRSGRSDGELFF. V usage is TRBV6-1 and J usage is TRBJ2-2; possible D gene TRBD2, 6 bases. Between the trimmed V and J ends, which lost 6 bases and 7 bases, there was a span of 15 bases. This CDR3 contains 14 residues. Germline V gene data show CDR1 as MNHNS and CDR2 as SASEGT.

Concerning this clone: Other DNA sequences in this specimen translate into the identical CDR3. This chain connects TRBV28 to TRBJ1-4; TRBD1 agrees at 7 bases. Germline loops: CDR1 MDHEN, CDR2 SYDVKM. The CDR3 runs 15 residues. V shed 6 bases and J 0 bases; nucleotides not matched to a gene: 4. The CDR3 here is CASSLTGATNEKLFF. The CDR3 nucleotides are TGTGCCAGCAGCCTTACAGGGGCAACTAATGAAAAACTGTTTTTT.

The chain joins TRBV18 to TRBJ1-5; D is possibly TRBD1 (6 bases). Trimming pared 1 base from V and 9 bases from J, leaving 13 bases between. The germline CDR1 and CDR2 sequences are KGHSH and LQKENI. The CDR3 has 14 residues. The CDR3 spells CASSPLDSLGPQHF. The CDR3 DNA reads TGTGCCAGCTCACCACTGGACAGCCTGGGGCCCCAGCATTTT.

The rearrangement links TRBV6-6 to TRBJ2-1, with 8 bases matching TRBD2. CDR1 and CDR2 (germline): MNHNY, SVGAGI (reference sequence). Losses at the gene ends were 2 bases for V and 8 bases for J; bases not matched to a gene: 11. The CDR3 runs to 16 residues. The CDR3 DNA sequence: TGTGCCAGCAGTTACGGGGTGGCGGGAGGATCCTATGAGCAGTTCTTC. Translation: CASSYGVAGGSYEQFF.